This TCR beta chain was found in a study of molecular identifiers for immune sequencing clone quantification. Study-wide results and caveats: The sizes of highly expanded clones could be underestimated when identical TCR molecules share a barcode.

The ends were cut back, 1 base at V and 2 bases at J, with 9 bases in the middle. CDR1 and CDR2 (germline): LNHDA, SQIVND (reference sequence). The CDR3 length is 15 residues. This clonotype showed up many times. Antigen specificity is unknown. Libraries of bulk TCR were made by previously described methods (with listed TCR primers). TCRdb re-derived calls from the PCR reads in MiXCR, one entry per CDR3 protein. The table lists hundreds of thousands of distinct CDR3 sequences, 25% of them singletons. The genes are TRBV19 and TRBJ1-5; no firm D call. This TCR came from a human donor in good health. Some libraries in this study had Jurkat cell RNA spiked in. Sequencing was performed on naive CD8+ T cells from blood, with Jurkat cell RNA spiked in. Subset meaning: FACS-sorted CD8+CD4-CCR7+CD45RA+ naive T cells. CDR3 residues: CASSIGGWGNQPQHF. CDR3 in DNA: TGTGCCAGTAGTATAGGAGGGTGGGGCAATCAGCCCCAGCATTTT.